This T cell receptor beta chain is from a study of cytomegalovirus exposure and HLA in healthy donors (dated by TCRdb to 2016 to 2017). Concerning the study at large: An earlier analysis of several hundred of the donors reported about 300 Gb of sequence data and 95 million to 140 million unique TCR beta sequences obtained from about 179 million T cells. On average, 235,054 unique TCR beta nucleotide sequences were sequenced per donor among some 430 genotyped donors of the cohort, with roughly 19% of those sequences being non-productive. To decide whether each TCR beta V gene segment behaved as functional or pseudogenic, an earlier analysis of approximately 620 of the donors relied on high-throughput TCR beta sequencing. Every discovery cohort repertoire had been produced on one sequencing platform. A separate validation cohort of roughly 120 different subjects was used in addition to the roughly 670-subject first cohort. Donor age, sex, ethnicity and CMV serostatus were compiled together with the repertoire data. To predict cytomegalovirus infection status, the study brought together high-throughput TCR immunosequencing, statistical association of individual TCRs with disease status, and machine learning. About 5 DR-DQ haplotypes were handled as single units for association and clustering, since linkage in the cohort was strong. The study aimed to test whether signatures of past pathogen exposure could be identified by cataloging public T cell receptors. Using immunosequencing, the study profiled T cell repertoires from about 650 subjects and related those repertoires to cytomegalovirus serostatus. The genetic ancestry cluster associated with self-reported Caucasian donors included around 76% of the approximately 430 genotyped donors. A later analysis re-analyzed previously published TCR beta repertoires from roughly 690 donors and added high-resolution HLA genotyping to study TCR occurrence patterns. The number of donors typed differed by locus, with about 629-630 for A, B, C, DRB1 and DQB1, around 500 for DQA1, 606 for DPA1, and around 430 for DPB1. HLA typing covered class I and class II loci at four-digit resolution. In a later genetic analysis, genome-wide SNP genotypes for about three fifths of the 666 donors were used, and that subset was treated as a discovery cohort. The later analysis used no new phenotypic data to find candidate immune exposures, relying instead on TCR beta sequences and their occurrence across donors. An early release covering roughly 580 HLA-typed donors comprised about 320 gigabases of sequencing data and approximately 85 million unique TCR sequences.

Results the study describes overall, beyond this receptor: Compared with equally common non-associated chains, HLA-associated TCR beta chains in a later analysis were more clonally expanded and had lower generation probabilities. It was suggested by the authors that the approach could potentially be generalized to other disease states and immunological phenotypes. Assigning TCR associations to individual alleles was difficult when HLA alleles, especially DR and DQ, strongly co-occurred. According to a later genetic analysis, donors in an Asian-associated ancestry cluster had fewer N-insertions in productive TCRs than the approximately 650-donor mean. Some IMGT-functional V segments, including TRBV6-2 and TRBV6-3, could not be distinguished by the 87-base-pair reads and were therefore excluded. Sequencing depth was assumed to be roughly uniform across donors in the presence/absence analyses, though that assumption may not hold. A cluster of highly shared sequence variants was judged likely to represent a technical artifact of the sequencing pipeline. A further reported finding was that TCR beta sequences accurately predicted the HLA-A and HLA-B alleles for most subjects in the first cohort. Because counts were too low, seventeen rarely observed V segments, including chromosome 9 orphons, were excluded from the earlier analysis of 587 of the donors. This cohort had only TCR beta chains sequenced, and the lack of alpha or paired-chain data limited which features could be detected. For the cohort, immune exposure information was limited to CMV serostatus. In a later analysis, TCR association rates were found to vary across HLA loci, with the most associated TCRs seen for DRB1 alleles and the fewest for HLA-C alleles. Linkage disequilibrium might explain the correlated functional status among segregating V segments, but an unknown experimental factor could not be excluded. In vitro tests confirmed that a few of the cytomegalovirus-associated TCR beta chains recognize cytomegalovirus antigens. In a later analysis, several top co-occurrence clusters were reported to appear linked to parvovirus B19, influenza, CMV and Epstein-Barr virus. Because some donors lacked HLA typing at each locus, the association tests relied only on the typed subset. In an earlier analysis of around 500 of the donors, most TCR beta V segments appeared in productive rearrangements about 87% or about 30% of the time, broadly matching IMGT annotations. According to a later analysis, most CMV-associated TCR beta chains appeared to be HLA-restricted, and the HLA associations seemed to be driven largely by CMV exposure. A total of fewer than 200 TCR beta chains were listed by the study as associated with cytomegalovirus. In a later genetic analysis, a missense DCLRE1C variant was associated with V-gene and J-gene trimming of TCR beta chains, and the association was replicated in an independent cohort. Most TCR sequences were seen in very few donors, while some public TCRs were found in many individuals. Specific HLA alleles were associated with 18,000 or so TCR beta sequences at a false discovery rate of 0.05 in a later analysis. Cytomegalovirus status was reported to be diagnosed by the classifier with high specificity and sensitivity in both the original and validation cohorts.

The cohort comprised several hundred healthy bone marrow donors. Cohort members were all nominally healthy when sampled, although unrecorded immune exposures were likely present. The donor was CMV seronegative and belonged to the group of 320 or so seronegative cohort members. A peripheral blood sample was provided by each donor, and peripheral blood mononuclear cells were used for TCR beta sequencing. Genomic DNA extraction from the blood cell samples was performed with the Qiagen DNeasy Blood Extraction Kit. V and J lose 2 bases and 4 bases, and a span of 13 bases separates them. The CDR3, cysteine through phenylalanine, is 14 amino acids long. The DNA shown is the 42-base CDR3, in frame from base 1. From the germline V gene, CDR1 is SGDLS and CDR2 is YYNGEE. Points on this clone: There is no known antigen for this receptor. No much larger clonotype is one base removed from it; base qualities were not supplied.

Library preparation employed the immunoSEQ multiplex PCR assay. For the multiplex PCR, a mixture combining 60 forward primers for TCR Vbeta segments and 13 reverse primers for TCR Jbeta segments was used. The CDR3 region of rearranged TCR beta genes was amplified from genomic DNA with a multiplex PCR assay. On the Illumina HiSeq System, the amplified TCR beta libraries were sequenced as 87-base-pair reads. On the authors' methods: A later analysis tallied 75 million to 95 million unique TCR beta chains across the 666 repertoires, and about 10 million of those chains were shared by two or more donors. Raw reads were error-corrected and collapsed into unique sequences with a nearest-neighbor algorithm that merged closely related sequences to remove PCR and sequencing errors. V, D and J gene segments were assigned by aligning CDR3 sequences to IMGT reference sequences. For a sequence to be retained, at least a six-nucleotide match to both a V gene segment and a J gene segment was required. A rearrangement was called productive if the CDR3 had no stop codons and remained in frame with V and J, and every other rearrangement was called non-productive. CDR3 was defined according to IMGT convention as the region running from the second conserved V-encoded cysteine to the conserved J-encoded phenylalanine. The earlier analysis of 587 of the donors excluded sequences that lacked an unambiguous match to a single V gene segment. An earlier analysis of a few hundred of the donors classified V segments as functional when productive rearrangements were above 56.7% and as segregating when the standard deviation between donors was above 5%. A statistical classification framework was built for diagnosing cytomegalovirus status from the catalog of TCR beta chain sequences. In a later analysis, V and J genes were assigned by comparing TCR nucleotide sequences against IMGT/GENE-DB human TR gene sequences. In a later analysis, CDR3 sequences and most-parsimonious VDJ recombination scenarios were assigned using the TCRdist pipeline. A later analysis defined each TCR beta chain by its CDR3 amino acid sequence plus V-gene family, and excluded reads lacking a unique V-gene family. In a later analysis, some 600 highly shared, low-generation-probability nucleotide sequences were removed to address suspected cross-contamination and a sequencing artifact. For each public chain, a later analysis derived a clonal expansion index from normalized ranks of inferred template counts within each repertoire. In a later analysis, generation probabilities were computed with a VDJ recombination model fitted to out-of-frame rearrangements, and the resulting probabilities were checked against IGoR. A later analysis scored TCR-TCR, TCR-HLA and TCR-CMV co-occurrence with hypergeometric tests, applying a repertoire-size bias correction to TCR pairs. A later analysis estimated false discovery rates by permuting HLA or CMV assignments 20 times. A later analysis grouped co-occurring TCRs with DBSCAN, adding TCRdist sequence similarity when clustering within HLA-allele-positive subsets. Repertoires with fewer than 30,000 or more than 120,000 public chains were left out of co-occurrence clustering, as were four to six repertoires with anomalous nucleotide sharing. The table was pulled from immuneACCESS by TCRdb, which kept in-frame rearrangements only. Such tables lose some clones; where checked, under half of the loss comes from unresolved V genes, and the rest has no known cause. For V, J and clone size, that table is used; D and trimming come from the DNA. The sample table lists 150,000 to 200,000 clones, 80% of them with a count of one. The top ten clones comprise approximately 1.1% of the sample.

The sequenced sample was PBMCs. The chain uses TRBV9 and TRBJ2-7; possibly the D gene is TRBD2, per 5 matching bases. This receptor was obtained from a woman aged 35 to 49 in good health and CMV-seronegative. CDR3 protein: CASSVGQTSYEQYF. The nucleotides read TGTGCCAGCAGCGTGGGCCAAACTAGTTACGAGCAGTACTTC.